The rows below give T cell receptor beta chains drawn from one sample of a study of T cell repertoires in cytomegalovirus infection. TCRdb re-analysed the reads in MiXCR, keeping a single row per CDR3 protein. Among roughly 500,000 distinct CDR3 sequences listed, 16% were seen once. The sequenced sample was CD8+ T cells from PBMCs. Receptor source: a human donor in good health (CMV status not recorded). Some clones in this sample may be carry-over from other donors' samples. The CDR3 runs from the conserved cysteine through the conserved F or W. The order of the fields is CDR3 DNA, CDR3 protein, clone size, V gene, J gene, D gene. D genes are given only for firm matches. Clone size is shown for a subset of rows, as once, few, many or a class of expanded clone.

TGTGCCAGCAGCCTTCTGTCGTGGGGGGAAAATGAAAAACTGTTTTTT	CASSLLSWGENEKLFF	many	TRBV7-8	TRBJ1-4	.
TGTGCCAGCAGCCCAAAGGGGGGTCGGTCACCCCTCCACTTT	CASSPKGGRSPLHF	.	TRBV12-3/TRBV12-4	TRBJ1-6	.
TGTGCCAGCAGCCCCCAAGCCCGGGTTCGGAACACTGAAGCTTTCTTT	CASSPQARVRNTEAFF	many	TRBV7-9	TRBJ1-1	.
TGTGCCAGCAGTTTACCGGGGACGAACACTGAAGCTTTCTTT	CASSLPGTNTEAFF	many	TRBV27	TRBJ1-1	.
TGTGCCAGCTTAAGTATCTTGAACACTGAAGCTTTCTTT	CASLSILNTEAFF	many	TRBV2	TRBJ1-1	.
TGTGCCAGCAGTTACCCGGGCCGCCAAGAGACCCAGTACTTC	CASSYPGRQETQYF	.	TRBV25-1	TRBJ2-5	.
TGTGCCAGCCAAACATCGGGGGCTGAGCAGTTCTTC	CASQTSGAEQFF	many	TRBV7-2	TRBJ2-1	.
TGCAGCGTTGTTTCGGGGGCGGCGGGGGAGCAGTTCTTC	CSVVSGAAGEQFF	.	TRBV29-1	TRBJ2-1	.
TGTGCCAGCAGCGTAGCGGGACAAAACTATGGCTACACCTTC	CASSVAGQNYGYTF	.	TRBV9	TRBJ1-2	.
TGTGCCAGCAGCTCGACAGGGCGCGACACCGGGGAGCTGTTTTTT	CASSSTGRDTGELFF	many	TRBV7-9	TRBJ2-2	TRBD1
TGTGCCAGCAGCTTAGGGGGGACACCCAAAGAGACCCAGTACTTC	CASSLGGTPKETQYF	many	TRBV7-9	TRBJ2-5	.
TGTGCCAGCAGCCCGTGGGGGCGCGGGAACACCGGGGAGCTGTTTTTT	CASSPWGRGNTGELFF	many	TRBV7-8	TRBJ2-2	.
TGCGCCAGCAGGCCCTTAGGAGGAGACGTCGGGACCTACGAGCAGTACTTC	CASRPLGGDVGTYEQYF	many	TRBV10-2	TRBJ2-7	.
TGTGCCAGCAGTGAAGAAGGCGAGGGCACCGGGGAGCTGTTTTTT	CASSEEGEGTGELFF	few	TRBV6-1	TRBJ2-2	.
TGTGCCAGCAGTTTTCCCCTTGACGGAACTAGCACAGATACGCAGTATTTT	CASSFPLDGTSTDTQYF	many	TRBV28	TRBJ2-3	.
TGTGCCAGCAGTTTACCCGGGACAGGCTACACCTTC	CASSLPGTGYTF	many	TRBV27	TRBJ1-2	.
TGTGCCAGCAGTTACCGGGGGGATGGTAGTGGCTACACCTTC	CASSYRGDGSGYTF	many	TRBV6-5	TRBJ1-2	.
TGCGCCAGCAGCCCTCGGACTTTTTCCTACAATGAGCAGTTCTTC	CASSPRTFSYNEQFF	many	TRBV4-1	TRBJ2-1	.
TGTGCCAGCAGTCTTCGGGGGTCCGGTGAAGCTTTCTTT	CASSLRGSGEAFF	few	TRBV6-5	TRBJ1-1	.
TGTGCCAGCAGCCATTCCGGGACTAGCGGGACGTGGAGCTCCTACAATGAGCAGTTCTTC	CASSHSGTSGTWSSYNEQFF	many	TRBV7-9	TRBJ2-1	TRBD2
TGTGCCAGTAGTGCCTTCTGGGCCACATGGGGAAACACCATATATTTT	CASSAFWATWGNTIYF	.	TRBV19	TRBJ1-3	.
TGTGCCAGCAGCGACACAGGAAGGGGGAATCAGCCCCAGCATTTT	CASSDTGRGNQPQHF	many	TRBV7-6	TRBJ1-5	.
TGTGCCAGCAGTGATCCGGGGGACAATCAGCCCCAGCATTTT	CASSDPGDNQPQHF	few	TRBV2	TRBJ1-5	.
TGTGCCACCAGTGACCGACCCGGGACAGACCACAATGAGCAGTTCTTC	CATSDRPGTDHNEQFF	few	TRBV24-1	TRBJ2-1	TRBD1
TGTGCCAGCAGCCTGGTAGGGGCGACCGGAAACACCATATATTTT	CASSLVGATGNTIYF	.	TRBV11-1	TRBJ1-3	.
TGTGCCAGCGCTGGCGGGACGTCTTCCTACGAGCAGTACTTC	CASAGGTSSYEQYF	.	TRBV27	TRBJ2-7	.
TGTGCCAGCAGCTTTTGGACTAGCGGGATATACTACAATGAGCAGTTCTTC	CASSFWTSGIYYNEQFF	few	TRBV5-4	TRBJ2-1	TRBD2
TGTGCCAGCAGCATTCTCCCCCCAAAGACTAGCGGGAGTCAGTCCTACGAGCAGTACTTC	CASSILPPKTSGSQSYEQYF	few	TRBV11-2	TRBJ2-7	TRBD2
TGTGCCAGCAGCTCGGGCCCGGATTTTGGGGGATATGGCTACACCTTC	CASSSGPDFGGYGYTF	many	TRBV7-6	TRBJ1-2	.
TGTGCCACCAGCAGAGATTATGGACAGTCGGGGCACACTGAAGCTTTCTTT	CATSRDYGQSGHTEAFF	few	TRBV15	TRBJ1-1	.
TGTGCCAGCAGCCTCGGGGTAGGGGCTTACTACGAGCAGTACTTC	CASSLGVGAYYEQYF	many	TRBV11-2	TRBJ2-7	.
TGCGCCAGCAGCCAAGGGGGCGTGGGCACTGAAGCTTTCTTT	CASSQGGVGTEAFF	many	TRBV4-1	TRBJ1-1	.
TGCGCCAGCAGCCCGGGGGGGTCGGGGCCCCAGCATTTT	CASSPGGSGPQHF	.	TRBV4-1	TRBJ1-5	.
TGTGCCAGCGGTAAGATACAGGACCTCCAAGAGACCCAGTACTTC	CASGKIQDLQETQYF	many	TRBV6-1	TRBJ2-5	.
TGTGCCACCAGCATGGTCCGGGGTCTGGAGCAGTACTTC	CATSMVRGLEQYF	few	TRBV15	TRBJ2-7	.
TGTGCCAGCGATCGGACGGAGATTGGCGGCTATGGCTACACCTTC	CASDRTEIGGYGYTF	few	TRBV9	TRBJ1-2	.
TGTGCCAGCAGCTTGGTCAGCAGGGGGGTTTACTACGAGCAGTACTTC	CASSLVSRGVYYEQYF	.	TRBV5-4	TRBJ2-7	.
TGTGCCAGCAGCACCGGGACAGGGTATCCGTCCGGTACGCAGTATTTT	CASSTGTGYPSGTQYF	many	TRBV12-3/TRBV12-4	TRBJ2-3	TRBD1
TGTGCCAGCAGACCCAGCACAGGACCGAACACCGGGGAGCTGTTTTTT	CASRPSTGPNTGELFF	many	TRBV12-3/TRBV12-4	TRBJ2-2	.
TGTGCCAGTGCCCTTGGTCTCCAGCTTAATGAAAAACTGTTTTTT	CASALGLQLNEKLFF	few	TRBV27	TRBJ1-4	.
TGTGCCAGCAGTTTAACTTTACCAGAGCAGTTCTTC	CASSLTLPEQFF	many	TRBV28	TRBJ2-1	.
TGTGCCAGCAGCTCCGGTTGGAGCTACGAGCAGTACTTC	CASSSGWSYEQYF	.	TRBV5-8	TRBJ2-7	.
TGTGCCAGCCGTAGCCTGGCGGGGGGGCCGAACACTGAAGTTTTCTTT	CASRSLAGGPNTEVFF	.	TRBV2	TRBJ1-1	.
TGTGCCAGCAGTTTGCGGCAGGCCGGGGAGCTGTTTTTT	CASSLRQAGELFF	many	TRBV12-3/TRBV12-4	TRBJ2-2	.
TGTGCTAGAAGAGAGAACTATGGCTACACCTTC	CARRENYGYTF	.	TRBV12-5	TRBJ1-2	.
TGTGCCAGCCTCGGGAGCCGGTCCTACGAGCAGTACTTC	CASLGSRSYEQYF	.	TRBV2	TRBJ2-7	.
TGTGCCAGTAGTCTCGAGGGAATGAGCACAGATACGCAGTATTTT	CASSLEGMSTDTQYF	.	TRBV19	TRBJ2-3	.
TGTGCCAGCTCCTCCGCCCCCGGGTTTTACAATTCACCCCTCCACTTT	CASSSAPGFYNSPLHF	.	TRBV12-3/TRBV12-4	TRBJ1-6	.
TGTGCCAGCTCCCTAGCGGGAGGAAAGGGCGGGGAGCTGTTTTTT	CASSLAGGKGGELFF	once	TRBV9	TRBJ2-2	TRBD2
TGTGCCAGCAGCCAAACAGGCGGGGAGCTGTTTTTT	CASSQTGGELFF	few	TRBV27	TRBJ2-2	.
TGCGCCAGCAGCTTGGAGCGGGTTGAGCAGTTCTTC	CASSLERVEQFF	.	TRBV5-1	TRBJ2-1	.
TGCAGTGCTAGAGAGACAGGGGAGAGTTCCTATAATTCACCCCTCCACTTT	CSARETGESSYNSPLHF	.	TRBV20-1	TRBJ1-6	TRBD1
TGTGCCAGCATGCCTGGGACTAGCTCCTACAATGAGCAGTTCTTC	CASMPGTSSYNEQFF	many	TRBV12-3/TRBV12-4	TRBJ2-1	TRBD2
TGCGCCAGCAGCCTGGAAGGGAATCCCCTTGATGGCTACACCTTC	CASSLEGNPLDGYTF	.	TRBV5-1	TRBJ1-2	.
TGCGCCAGCAGCTTGGCGGCCGGAATAGGAGAGACCCAGTACTTC	CASSLAAGIGETQYF	.	TRBV5-1	TRBJ2-5	.
TGTGCCACCAGCAGAGAACAGACCAATCAGCCCCAGCATTTT	CATSREQTNQPQHF	.	TRBV15	TRBJ1-5	.
TGTGCCAGCAGCTGGACGACCAATTCGAATGAGCAGTTCTTC	CASSWTTNSNEQFF	many	TRBV5-5	TRBJ2-1	.
TGTGCCTGGAGTAACCTGGCAGACCCTAATCAGCCCCAGCATTTT	CAWSNLADPNQPQHF	.	TRBV30	TRBJ1-5	.
TGTGCCAGCAGTTACTCGAAAGGGGTTAATTCACCCCTCCACTTT	CASSYSKGVNSPLHF	many	TRBV6-5	TRBJ1-6	.
TGCGCCAGCAGCTTGGCCGGGACTTCGAACACCGGGGAGCTGTTTTTT	CASSLAGTSNTGELFF	.	TRBV5-1	TRBJ2-2	.